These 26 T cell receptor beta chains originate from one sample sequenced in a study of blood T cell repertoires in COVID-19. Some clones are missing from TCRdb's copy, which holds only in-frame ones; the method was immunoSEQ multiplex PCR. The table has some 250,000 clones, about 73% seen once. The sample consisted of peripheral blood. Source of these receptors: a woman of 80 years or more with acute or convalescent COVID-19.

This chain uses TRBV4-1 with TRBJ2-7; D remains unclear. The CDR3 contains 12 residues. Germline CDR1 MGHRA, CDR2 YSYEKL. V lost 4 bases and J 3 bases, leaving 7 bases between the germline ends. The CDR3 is CASSPDFYEQYF. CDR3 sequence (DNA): TGCGCCAGCAGCCCTGACTTCTACGAGCAGTACTTC.

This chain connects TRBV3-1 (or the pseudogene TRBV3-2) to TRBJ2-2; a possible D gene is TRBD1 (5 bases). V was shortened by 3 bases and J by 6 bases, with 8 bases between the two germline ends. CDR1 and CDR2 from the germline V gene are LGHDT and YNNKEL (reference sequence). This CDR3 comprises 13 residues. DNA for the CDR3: TGTGCCAGCAGCCAGGGGCTCCCCGGGGAGCTGTTTTTT. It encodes CASSQGLPGELFF.

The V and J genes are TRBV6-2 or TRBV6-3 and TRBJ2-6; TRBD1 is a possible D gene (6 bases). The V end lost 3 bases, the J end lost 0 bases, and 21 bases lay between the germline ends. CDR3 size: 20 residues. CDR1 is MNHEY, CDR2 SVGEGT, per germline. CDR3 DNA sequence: TGTGCCAGCAGTTATCTCTTGGGGGACACCTCTAGCTCTGGGGCCAACGTCCTGACTTTC. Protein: CASSYLLGDTSSSGANVLTF.

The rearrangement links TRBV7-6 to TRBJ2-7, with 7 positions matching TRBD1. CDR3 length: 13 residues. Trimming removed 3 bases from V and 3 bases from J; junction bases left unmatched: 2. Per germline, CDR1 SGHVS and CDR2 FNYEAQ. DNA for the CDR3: TGTGCCAGCAGCTTTACAGGGGACTACGAGCAGTACTTC. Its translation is CASSFTGDYEQYF.

CDR3 sequence reads: CASSSIGQENREAFF. DNA for the CDR3: TGTGCCAGCAGTTCCATCGGACAGGAAAATAGGGAAGCTTTCTTT. This chain links TRBV28 with TRBJ1-1; TRBD1 matches 7 bases. The V gene end was trimmed by 4 bases and the J gene end by 8 bases; junction bases not matched to a gene: 13. Germline V lookup: CDR1 MDHEN, CDR2 SYDVKM. The CDR3 runs 15 residues.

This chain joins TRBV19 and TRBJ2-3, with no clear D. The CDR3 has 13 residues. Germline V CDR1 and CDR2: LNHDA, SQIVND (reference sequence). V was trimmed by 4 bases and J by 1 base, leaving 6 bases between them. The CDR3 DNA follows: TGTGCCAGTAGTACCCCAGGCACAGATACGCAGTATTTT. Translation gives CASSTPGTDTQYF.

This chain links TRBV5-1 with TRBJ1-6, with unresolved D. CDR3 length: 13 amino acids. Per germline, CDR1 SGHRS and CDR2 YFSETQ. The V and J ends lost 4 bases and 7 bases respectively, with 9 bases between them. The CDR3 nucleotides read TGCGCCAGCAGCCGCGTCTCGAATTCACCCCTCCACTTT. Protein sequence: CASSRVSNSPLHF. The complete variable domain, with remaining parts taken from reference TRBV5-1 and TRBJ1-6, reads KAGVTQTPRYLIKTRGQQVTLSCSPISGHRSVSWYQQTPGQGLQFLFEYFSETQRNKGNFPGRFSGRQFSNSRSEMNVSTLELGDSALYLCASSRVSNSPLHFGNGTRLTVT.

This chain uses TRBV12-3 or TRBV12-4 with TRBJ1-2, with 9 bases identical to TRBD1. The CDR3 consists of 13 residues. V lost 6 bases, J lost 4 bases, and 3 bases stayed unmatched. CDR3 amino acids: CASSGQGSYGYTF. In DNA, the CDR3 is TGTGCCAGCAGCGGACAGGGGAGCTATGGCTACACCTTC.

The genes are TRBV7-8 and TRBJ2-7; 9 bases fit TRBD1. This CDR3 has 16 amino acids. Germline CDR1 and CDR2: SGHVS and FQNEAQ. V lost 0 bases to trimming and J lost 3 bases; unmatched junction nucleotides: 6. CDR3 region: CASSLAGGTGLYEQYF. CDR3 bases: TGTGCCAGCAGCTTAGCCGGGGGGACAGGGCTCTACGAGCAGTACTTC. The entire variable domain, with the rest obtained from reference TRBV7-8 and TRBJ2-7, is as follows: GAGVSQSPRYKVAKRGQDVALRCDPISGHVSLFWYQQALGQGPEFLTYFQNEAQLDKSGLPSDRFFAERPEGSVSTLKIQRTQQEDSAVYLCASSLAGGTGLYEQYFGPGTRLTVT.

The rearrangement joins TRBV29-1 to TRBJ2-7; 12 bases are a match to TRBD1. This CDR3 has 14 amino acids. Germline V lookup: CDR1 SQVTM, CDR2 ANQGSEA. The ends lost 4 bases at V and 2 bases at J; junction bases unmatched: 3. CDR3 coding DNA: TGCAGCGTTGGGGACAGGGGGCCAACCTACGAGCAGTACTTC. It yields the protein CSVGDRGPTYEQYF.

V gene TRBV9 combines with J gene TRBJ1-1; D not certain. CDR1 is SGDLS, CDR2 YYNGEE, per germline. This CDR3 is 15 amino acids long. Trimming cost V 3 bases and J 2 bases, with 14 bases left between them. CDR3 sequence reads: CASSATEVSNTEAFF. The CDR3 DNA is TGTGCCAGCAGCGCCACTGAGGTTTCTAACACTGAAGCTTTCTTT.

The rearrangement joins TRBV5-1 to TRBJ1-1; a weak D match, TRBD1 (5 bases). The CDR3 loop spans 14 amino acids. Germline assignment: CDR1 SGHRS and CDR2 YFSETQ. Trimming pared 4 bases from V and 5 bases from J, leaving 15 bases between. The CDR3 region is CASSLGGGRTEAFF. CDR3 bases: TGCGCCAGCAGCCTGGGCGGGGGAAGGACTGAAGCTTTCTTT.

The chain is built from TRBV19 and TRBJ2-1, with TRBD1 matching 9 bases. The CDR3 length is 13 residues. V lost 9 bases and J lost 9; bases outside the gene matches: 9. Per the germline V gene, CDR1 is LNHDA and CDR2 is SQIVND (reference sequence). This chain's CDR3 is CASQQGARGEQFF. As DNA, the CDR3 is TGTGCCAGCCAACAGGGGGCTAGGGGTGAGCAGTTCTTC.

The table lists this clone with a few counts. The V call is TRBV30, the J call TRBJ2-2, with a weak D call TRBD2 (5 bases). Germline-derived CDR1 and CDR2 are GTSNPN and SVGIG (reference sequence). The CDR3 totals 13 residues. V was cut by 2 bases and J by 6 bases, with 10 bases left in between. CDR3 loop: CAWSTFGAGELFF. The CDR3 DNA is TGTGCCTGGAGTACCTTCGGGGCCGGGGAGCTGTTTTTT. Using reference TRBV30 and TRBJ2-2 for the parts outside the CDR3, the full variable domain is SQTIHQWPATLVQPVGSPLSLECTVEGTSNPNLYWYRQAAGRGLQLLFYSVGIGQISSEVPQNLSASRPQDRQFILSSKKLLLSDSGFYLCAWSTFGAGELFFGEGSRLTVL.

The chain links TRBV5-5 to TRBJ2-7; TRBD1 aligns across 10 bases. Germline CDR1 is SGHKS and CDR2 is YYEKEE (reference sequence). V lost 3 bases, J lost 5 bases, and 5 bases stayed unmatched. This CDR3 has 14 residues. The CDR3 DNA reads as TGTGCCAGCAGCTCGGGACAGGGGTTTAACGAGCAGTACTTC. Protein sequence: CASSSGQGFNEQYF.

CDR3 bases: TGCGCCAGCAGCCCGGCTTTACAGGGGGTTAGGGAGACCCAGTACTTC. Amino acids: CASSPALQGVRETQYF. The J gene is TRBJ2-5, the V gene TRBV4-1; 8 positions agree with TRBD1. Germline V lookup: CDR1 MGHRA, CDR2 YSYEKL. The CDR3 spans 16 residues. V was pared by 4 bases and J by 5 bases, with 12 bases of the junction left unmatched.

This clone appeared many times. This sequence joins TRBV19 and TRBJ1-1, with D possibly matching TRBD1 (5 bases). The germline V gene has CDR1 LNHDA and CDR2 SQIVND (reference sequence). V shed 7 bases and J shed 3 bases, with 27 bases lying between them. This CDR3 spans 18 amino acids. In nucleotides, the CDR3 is TGTGCCAGTAAACAAATCGGACAAGCCAAGAGAGGAGACACTGAAGCTTTCTTT. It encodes CASKQIGQAKRGDTEAFF.

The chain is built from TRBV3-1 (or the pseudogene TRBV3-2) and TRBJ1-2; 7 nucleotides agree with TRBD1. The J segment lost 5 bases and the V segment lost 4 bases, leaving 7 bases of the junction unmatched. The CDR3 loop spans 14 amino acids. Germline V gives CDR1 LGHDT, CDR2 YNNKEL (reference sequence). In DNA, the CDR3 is TGTGCCAGCAGCCTTGAGACAGGGACATATGGCTACACCTTC. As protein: CASSLETGTYGYTF.

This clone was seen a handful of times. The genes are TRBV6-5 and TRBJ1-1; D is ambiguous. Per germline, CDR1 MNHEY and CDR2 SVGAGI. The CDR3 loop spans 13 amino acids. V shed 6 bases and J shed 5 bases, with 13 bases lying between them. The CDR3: CASRRGIGTEAFF. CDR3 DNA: TGTGCCAGCAGACGGGGAATTGGAACTGAAGCTTTCTTT.

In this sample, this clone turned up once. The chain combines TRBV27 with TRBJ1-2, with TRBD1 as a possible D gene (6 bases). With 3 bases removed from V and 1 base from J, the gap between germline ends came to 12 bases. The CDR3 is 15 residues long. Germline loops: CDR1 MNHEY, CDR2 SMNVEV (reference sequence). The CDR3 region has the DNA TGTGCCAGCAGTTTCATAGGACAGATTAACTATGGCTACACCTTC. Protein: CASSFIGQINYGYTF.

CDR3: CASSVEGTHEENIQYF. The CDR3 DNA is TGTGCCAGCAGCGTAGAAGGAACTCACGAGGAAAACATTCAGTACTTC. The rearrangement uses TRBV9 and TRBJ2-4; D uncertain. Trimming left V 0 bases short and J 5 bases short, with 15 bases between. The CDR3 loop spans 16 amino acids. Germline V gives CDR1 SGDLS, CDR2 YYNGEE.

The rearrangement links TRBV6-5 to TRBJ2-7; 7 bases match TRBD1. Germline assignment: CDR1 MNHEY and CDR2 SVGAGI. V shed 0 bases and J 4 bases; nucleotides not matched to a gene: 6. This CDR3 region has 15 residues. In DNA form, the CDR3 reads TGTGCCAGCAGTTACTCGGCAGGGGGAGTGTACGAGCAGTACTTC. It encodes CASSYSAGGVYEQYF.

Written as DNA, the CDR3 is TGTGCCAGCAGCCAAAGGCCTAGCGGGAACGTCGTTCTTTCCTACAATGAGCAGTTCTTC. Amino acid sequence: CASSQRPSGNVVLSYNEQFF. The genes are TRBV6-6 and TRBJ2-1, with TRBD2 matching 9 bases. Germline V CDR1 and CDR2: MNHNY, SVGAGI (reference sequence). The CDR3 sequence is 20 residues long. V lost 6 bases, J lost 1 base, and 19 bases stayed unmatched.

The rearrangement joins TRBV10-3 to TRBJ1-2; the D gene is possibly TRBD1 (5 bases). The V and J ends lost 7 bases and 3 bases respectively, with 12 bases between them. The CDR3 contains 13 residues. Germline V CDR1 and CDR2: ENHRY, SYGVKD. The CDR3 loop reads CAITGSRDYGYTF. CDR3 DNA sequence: TGTGCCATCACAGGTTCCAGGGACTATGGCTACACCTTC.

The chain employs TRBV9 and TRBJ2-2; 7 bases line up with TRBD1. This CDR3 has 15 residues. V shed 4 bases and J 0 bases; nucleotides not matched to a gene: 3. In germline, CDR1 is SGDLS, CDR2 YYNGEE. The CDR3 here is CASSQGQSNTGELFF. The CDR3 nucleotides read TGTGCCAGCAGCCAGGGACAGTCGAACACCGGGGAGCTGTTTTTT.

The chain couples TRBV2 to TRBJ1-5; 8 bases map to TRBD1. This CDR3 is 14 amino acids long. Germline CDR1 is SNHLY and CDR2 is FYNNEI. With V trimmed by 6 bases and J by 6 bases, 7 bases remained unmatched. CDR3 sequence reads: CASRDRGEIQPQHF. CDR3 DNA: TGTGCCAGCAGAGACAGGGGAGAAATTCAGCCCCAGCATTTT.